The rows below give T cell receptor beta chains drawn from one sample of a study of a mutant IDH1 vaccine in newly diagnosed glioma. The protocol was immunoSEQ multiplex PCR, while the TCRdb copy is restricted to in-frame clones and leaves out a portion. This sample yields tens of thousands of clones, of which roughly 85% are seen a single time; 2.5% to 3.5% belongs to the top ten. The specimen was PBMCs, collected from a glioma patient treated with radiotherapy, temozolomide or both. The receptors were gathered from a young man with glioma. Each CDR3 is given with its conserved first and last residue. A D gene is named only where the DNA matches it firmly. Size values are once, few and many counts, or a class for expanded clones, and some rows have none.

NA	TRBJ1-4	TRBV25-1	NA	CASKGRNNEKLFF	TGTGCCAGCAAGGGAAGGAATAATGAAAAACTGTTTTTT
NA	TRBJ2-2	TRBV5-1	NA	CASSLSGGMNTGELFF	TGCGCCAGCAGCTTATCCGGGGGCATGAACACCGGGGAGCTGTTTTTT
NA	TRBJ2-2	TRBV5-8	NA	CASSSRTRVGELFF	TGTGCCAGCAGCTCTAGAACAAGAGTCGGGGAGCTGTTTTTT
NA	TRBJ2-1	TRBV19	NA	CASSIGAGRIEQFF	TGTGCCAGTAGTATAGGGGCAGGACGAATTGAGCAGTTCTTC
few	TRBJ1-1	TRBV6-5	NA	CASSYAGTEAFF	TGTGCCAGCAGTTACGCAGGGACTGAAGCTTTCTTT
NA	TRBJ1-5	TRBV27	NA	CASSSHRGLGGNQPQHF	TGTGCCAGCAGTTCCCACAGAGGCCTAGGGGGCAATCAGCCCCAGCATTTT
NA	TRBJ2-3	TRBV29-1	NA	CSVEGSTDTQYF	TGCAGCGTTGAGGGGAGCACAGATACGCAGTATTTT
NA	TRBJ2-3	TRBV6-1	NA	CASSEARLQGDTQYF	TGTGCCAGCAGTGAAGCGAGGTTGCAGGGAGATACGCAGTATTTT
NA	TRBJ1-1	TRBV9	NA	CASSDGGGTEAFF	TGTGCCAGCAGTGATGGTGGTGGCACTGAAGCTTTCTTT
NA	TRBJ2-1	TRBV7-9	TRBD2	CASSLEVGSGADNEQFF	TGTGCCAGCAGCTTAGAGGTTGGTAGCGGGGCCGACAATGAGCAGTTCTTC
NA	TRBJ2-5	TRBV5-8	TRBD1	CASSLQGLETQYF	TGTGCCAGCAGCTTACAGGGGTTGGAGACCCAGTACTTC
NA	TRBJ2-2	TRBV5-4	NA	CASSKESRDTGELFF	TGTGCCAGCAGCAAAGAGTCCCGGGACACCGGGGAGCTGTTTTTT
NA	TRBJ2-5	TRBV5-1	NA	CASSFGTQETQYF	TGCGCCAGCAGCTTCGGGACCCAAGAGACCCAGTACTTC
NA	TRBJ1-5	TRBV7-9	TRBD1	CASSLGQARSQHF	TGTGCCAGCAGCCTCGGACAGGCCCGGTCCCAGCATTTT
NA	TRBJ1-3	TRBV19	TRBD1	CASITAGGGGNTIYF	TGTGCCAGTATCACTGCAGGGGGCGGTGGAAACACCATATATTTT
NA	TRBJ1-3	TRBV6-4	NA	CASSVSSGNTIYF	TGTGCCAGCAGCGTTAGCTCTGGAAACACCATATATTTT
NA	TRBJ1-2	TRBV6-1	NA	CASNQGRGYTF	TGTGCCAGCAACCAGGGCCGGGGCTACACCTTC
NA	TRBJ2-3	TRBV4-1	NA	CASSQVYRTDTQYF	TGCGCCAGCAGCCAAGTTTATCGGACAGATACGCAGTATTTT
NA	TRBJ2-7	TRBV5-1	NA	CASSPIDDSRSYEQYF	TGCGCCAGCAGCCCGATTGACGACTCGAGATCCTACGAGCAGTACTTC
NA	TRBJ1-2	TRBV19	TRBD1	CASSEWTSPTGANYGYTF	TGTGCCAGTAGTGAGTGGACTTCCCCGACAGGGGCTAACTATGGCTACACCTTC
NA	TRBJ2-2	TRBV5-1	NA	CASSPVPRTANTGELFF	TGCGCCAGCAGCCCGGTACCCCGGACAGCGAACACCGGGGAGCTGTTTTTT
NA	TRBJ1-1	TRBV7-2	NA	CASSLGPRALGTEAFF	TGTGCCAGCAGCTTAGGGCCCAGGGCTTTAGGAACTGAAGCTTTCTTT
NA	TRBJ2-2	TRBV13	NA	CASSPRVRTYTGELFF	TGTGCCAGCAGCCCCAGGGTGAGGACTTACACCGGGGAGCTGTTTTTT
NA	TRBJ1-3	TRBV30	NA	CAWGDTGNTIYF	TGTGCCTGGGGGGATACCGGAAACACCATATATTTT
NA	TRBJ2-5	TRBV19	NA	CASLKTGRGETQYF	TGTGCCAGTCTTAAAACAGGGCGTGGAGAGACCCAGTACTTC
NA	TRBJ2-3	TRBV19	NA	CASSMEGATDTQYF	TGTGCCAGTAGTATGGAGGGGGCGACAGATACGCAGTATTTT
few	TRBJ1-5	TRBV9	TRBD1	CASSMAGQDNQPQHF	TGTGCCAGCAGCATGGCGGGACAGGACAATCAGCCCCAGCATTTT
NA	TRBJ2-3	TRBV4-1	NA	CASSQDPNTDTQYF	TGCGCCAGCAGCCAAGACCCCAACACAGATACGCAGTATTTT
NA	TRBJ1-5	TRBV19	TRBD1	CASSIASWTGTQPQHF	TGTGCCAGTAGTATAGCATCATGGACAGGGACCCAGCCCCAGCATTTT
NA	TRBJ1-5	TRBV5-1	NA	CASSLGQAAGPQHF	TGCGCCAGCAGCTTGGGACAGGCGGCGGGGCCCCAGCATTTT
NA	TRBJ2-3	TRBV20-1	TRBD1	CAGGPKDTQYF	TGCGCAGGGGGCCCAAAGGATACGCAGTATTTT
NA	TRBJ2-5	TRBV28	NA	CASSFFRGSSETQYF	TGTGCCAGCAGTTTTTTTAGGGGTTCGTCAGAGACCCAGTACTTC
few	TRBJ2-7	TRBV7-9	NA	CASSLVGHEQYF	TGTGCCAGCAGCTTAGTCGGGCACGAGCAGTACTTC
NA	TRBJ1-2	TRBV30	TRBD1	CAWSFSRGRGGYTF	TGTGCCTGGAGTTTCTCCAGGGGGAGGGGAGGCTACACCTTC
NA	TRBJ2-3	TRBV5-4	NA	CASSSAGWTDTQYF	TGTGCCAGCAGCTCTGCAGGGTGGACAGATACGCAGTATTTT
NA	TRBJ1-6	TRBV5-1	NA	CASSFIQGPNSPLHF	TGCGCCAGCAGCTTTATTCAGGGGCCTAATTCACCCCTCCACTTT
NA	TRBJ2-1	TRBV6-5	TRBD1	CASSYSNRGYNEQFF	TGTGCCAGCAGTTACTCGAACAGGGGATACAATGAGCAGTTCTTC
NA	TRBJ2-6	TRBV5-6	TRBD1	CASSWTGPAGANVLTF	TGTGCCAGCAGCTGGACAGGGCCCGCGGGGGCCAACGTCCTGACTTTC
NA	TRBJ2-3	TRBV5-6	TRBD1	CASSFRSTGKLIDTQYF	TGTGCCAGCAGCTTCCGATCGACAGGGAAGTTGATTGATACGCAGTATTTT
NA	TRBJ1-6	TRBV6-1	TRBD1	CASSFTTGDSPLHF	TGTGCCAGCAGTTTTACGACAGGGGATTCACCCCTCCACTTT
NA	TRBJ1-2	TRBV6-1	NA	CASSEAGYGYTF	TGTGCCAGCAGTGAAGCTGGGTATGGCTACACCTTC
NA	TRBJ2-7	TRBV5-8	NA	CASSPTVASYEQYF	TGTGCCAGCAGCCCTACTGTTGCTTCCTACGAGCAGTACTTC
NA	TRBJ2-2	TRBV5-1	NA	CASSFFDRTGELFF	TGCGCCAGCAGCTTTTTCGACAGGACCGGGGAGCTGTTTTTT
NA	TRBJ1-3	TRBV6-5	NA	CASRQRNTIYF	TGTGCCAGCAGACAAAGAAACACCATATATTTT
few	TRBJ2-2	TRBV5-1	TRBD1	CASSQTGGGTGELFF	TGCGCCAGCAGCCAGACAGGGGGCGGCACCGGGGAGCTGTTTTTT
NA	TRBJ1-1	TRBV10-3	NA	CAISARDPNTEAFF	TGTGCCATCAGTGCGAGGGACCCCAACACTGAAGCTTTCTTT
NA	TRBJ2-3	TRBV12-5	TRBD1	CASGLVRDSRGGTDTQYF	TGTGCTAGTGGTTTGGTAAGGGACAGCCGTGGTGGCACAGATACGCAGTATTTT
NA	TRBJ2-5	TRBV11-2	TRBD2	CASSLVSGSTSETQYF	TGTGCCAGCAGCTTGGTTAGCGGGAGCACCTCAGAGACCCAGTACTTC
NA	TRBJ2-3	TRBV6-5	NA	CASSYGQAPDTQYF	TGTGCCAGCAGTTACGGGCAGGCCCCAGATACGCAGTATTTT
once	TRBJ2-7	TRBV7-9	NA	CASSFGHSYEQYF	TGTGCCAGCAGCTTTGGACACTCCTACGAGCAGTACTTC
NA	TRBJ2-2	TRBV30	NA	CAWSVTGSGELFF	TGTGCCTGGAGTGTGACAGGTTCCGGGGAGCTGTTTTTT
few	TRBJ1-5	TRBV29-1	TRBD1	CSVADRGGNQPQHF	TGCAGCGTTGCTGACAGGGGTGGAAATCAGCCCCAGCATTTT
NA	TRBJ1-5	TRBV2	NA	CASSERAGLGNQPQHF	TGTGCCAGCAGTGAGCGGGCAGGGCTCGGAAATCAGCCCCAGCATTTT
NA	TRBJ1-5	TRBV5-1	NA	CASSGGMVGQPQHF	TGCGCCAGCAGCGGGGGTATGGTAGGGCAGCCCCAGCATTTT
NA	TRBJ1-2	TRBV11-2	NA	CASSLAGPSYGYTF	TGTGCCAGCAGCTTAGCTGGGCCTTCCTATGGCTACACCTTC
few	TRBJ1-4	TRBV10-3	NA	CATFDNRATEKLFF	TGTGCCACCTTCGACAACAGAGCGACTGAAAAACTGTTTTTT